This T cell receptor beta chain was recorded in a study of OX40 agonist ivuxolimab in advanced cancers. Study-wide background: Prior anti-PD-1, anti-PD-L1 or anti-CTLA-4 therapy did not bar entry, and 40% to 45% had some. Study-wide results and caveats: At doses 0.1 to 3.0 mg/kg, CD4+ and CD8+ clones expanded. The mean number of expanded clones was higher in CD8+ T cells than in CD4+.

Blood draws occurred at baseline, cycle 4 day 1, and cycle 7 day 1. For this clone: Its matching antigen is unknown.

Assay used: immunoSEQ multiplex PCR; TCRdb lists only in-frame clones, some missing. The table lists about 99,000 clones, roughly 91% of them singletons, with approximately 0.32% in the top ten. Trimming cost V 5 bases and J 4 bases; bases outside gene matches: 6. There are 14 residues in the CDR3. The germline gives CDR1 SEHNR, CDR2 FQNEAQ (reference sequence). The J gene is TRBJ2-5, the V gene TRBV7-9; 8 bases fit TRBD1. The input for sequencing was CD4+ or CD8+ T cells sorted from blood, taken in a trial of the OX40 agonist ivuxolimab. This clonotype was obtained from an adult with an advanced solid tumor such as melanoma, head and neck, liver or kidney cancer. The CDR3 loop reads CASSPQGAGETQYF. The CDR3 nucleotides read TGTGCCAGCAGCCCCCAGGGGGCGGGAGAGACCCAGTACTTC.